This T cell receptor (beta chain) appears in the sequencing data of a study of T cell changes during pregnancy in multiple sclerosis. Germline CDR1 is SGHKS and CDR2 is YYEKEE (reference sequence). The CDR3 covers 15 residues. The V gene end was trimmed by 0 bases and the J gene end by 15 bases; junction bases not matched to a gene: 7. TCRdb's table, derived via immunoSEQ multiplex PCR, lists solely in-frame clones and lacks some. The table has approximately 97,000 clones, 91% seen once. The TCR originated in a female donor in good health, enrolled as a control in a pregnancy study. The chain has TRBV5-5 and TRBJ2-1, with 15 bases fitting TRBD2. Sequences were derived from peripheral blood, sampled after pregnancy. CDR3 loop: CASSLGTSGGAIPFF. CDR3 coding DNA: TGTGCCAGCAGCTTGGGGACTAGCGGGGGGGCTATTCCGTTCTTC.